Listed below are T cell receptor beta chains from one sample, sequenced in a study of human T cells and chemical hapten exposure. TCRdb itself ran the RACE reads through MiXCR, one entry per CDR3 protein. The sample records tens of thousands of distinct CDR3 sequences, roughly 9.5% being singletons. The material sequenced was whole blood, taken in connection with sensitization to the hapten diphenylcyclopropenone (DPC). The receptors were gathered from a woman aged 35 to 49 with alopecia areata. Some clones in this sample may be carry-over from other donors' samples. Both conserved end residues are part of each CDR3. D genes are given only for firm matches. For some rows the clone size is stated as once, few or many, or as a class when expanded; others skip it.

many | TRBJ1-3 | TRBV6-1 | TRBD1 | TGTGCCAGCTCTAACAGGGGAGGAAACACCATATATTTT | CASSNRGGNTIYF
many | TRBJ2-1 | TRBV5-1 | TRBD1 | TGCGCCAGCAGCTCCGGGACAGGGAGGAGGAATGAGCAGTTCTTC | CASSSGTGRRNEQFF
few | TRBJ2-7 | TRBV6-4 | . | TGTGCCAGCAGTGTCAATTACAATACTAGACTATATTTCTACGAGCAGTACTTC | CASSVNYNTRLYFYEQYF
many | TRBJ1-2 | TRBV3-1 | . | TGTGCCAGCAGCCCCCAGGGTGCTAACTATGGCTACACCTTC | CASSPQGANYGYTF
. | TRBJ1-5 | TRBV20-1 | TRBD1 | TGCAGTGCTAGGGGGGACAGGGGGAACAGTTGGAGCAATCAGCCCCAGCATTTT | CSARGDRGNSWSNQPQHF
. | TRBJ2-5 | TRBV19 | . | TGTGCCAGTAGTCCCCCGGGAGTCCGGGAGACCCAGTACTTC | CASSPPGVRETQYF
few | TRBJ2-1 | TRBV30 | . | TGTGCCTGGCGGGGTTTCGATGAGCAGTTCTTC | CAWRGFDEQFF
many | TRBJ2-7 | TRBV19 | . | TGTGCCAGTAGTTCGACGAGGGCAGGCGAGCAGTACTTC | CASSSTRAGEQYF
medium-sized | TRBJ1-5 | TRBV12-2 | . | TGTGCAAGTCGCTTAGGAAGGGGGACAACCAACTATAGCAATCAGCCCCAGCATTTT | CASRLGRGTTNYSNQPQHF
few | TRBJ1-5 | TRBV12-3/TRBV12-4 | . | TGTGCCAGCAGTTTACGGGGGAGCAATCAGCCCCAGCATTTT | CASSLRGSNQPQHF
few | TRBJ2-3 | TRBV2 | . | TGTGCCAGCAGTGAAGTGGCGGCGGCAGATACGCAGTATTTT | CASSEVAAADTQYF
. | TRBJ1-4 | TRBV15 | . | TGTGCCACCAGCAGAGATCTTGGAGGACTCGTGGAAAAACTGTTTTTT | CATSRDLGGLVEKLFF
few | TRBJ2-5 | TRBV3-1 | . | TGTGCCAGCAGCCACACCAACCAAGAGACCCAGTACTTC | CASSHTNQETQYF
many | TRBJ2-3 | TRBV7-9 | . | TGTGCCAGCAGCCCCGCCGTGGGGGGAAGCACAGATACGCAGTATTTT | CASSPAVGGSTDTQYF
many | TRBJ1-1 | TRBV7-9 | . | TGTGCCAGCAGCTTGGGGGCCGGAAGCACTGAAGCTTTCTTT | CASSLGAGSTEAFF
few | TRBJ2-3 | TRBV6-5 | TRBD1 | TGTGCCAGCAGTCCAGGGGGCGGTAGCACAGATACGCAGTATTTT | CASSPGGGSTDTQYF